This T cell receptor (beta chain) was sequenced for a study of cytomegalovirus exposure and HLA in healthy donors. Study-wide results and caveats: Later analysis found that TCR beta chains associated with HLA were more clonally expanded than other, equally common chains. Roughly uniform sequencing depth across donors was assumed, possibly incorrectly.

PCR primers comprised 60 Vbeta and 13 Jbeta primers. Generated by immunoSEQ multiplex PCR, the TCRdb table keeps only in-frame clones and is missing some. The data hold 100,000 or so clones, with 69% observed a single time. The CDR3 is 16 residues long. The germline gives CDR1 SGHNT, CDR2 YYREEE (reference sequence). V shed 4 bases and J 5 bases; nucleotides not matched to a gene: 11. A note on this clone: The antigen remains undetermined.

The source material was PBMCs. The genes are TRBV5-4 and TRBJ2-5, with 10 nucleotides matching TRBD2. The receptor was derived from a man aged 25-40 years in good health and CMV-seronegative. The CDR3 loop is CASSPGLAAREETQYF. As DNA, the CDR3 is TGTGCCAGCAGCCCCGGACTAGCGGCACGCGAGGAGACCCAGTACTTC. The full variable domain, with the rest looked up from reference TRBV5-4 and TRBJ2-5, is ETGVTQSPTHLIKTRGQQVTLRCSSQSGHNTVSWYQQALGQGPQFIFQYYREEENGRGNFPPRFSGLQFPNYSSELNVNALELDDSALYLCASSPGLAAREETQYFGPGTRLLVL.